Below are 24 T cell receptor beta chains sequenced from a single sample in a study of shared clonotypes between healthy human individuals. Produced via immunoSEQ multiplex PCR; TCRdb's table is partial and in-frame only. The sample records some 1.4 million clones, roughly 95% being singletons. The specimen sequenced was naive CD4+ T cells sorted from blood. Stated subset: CD45RA+ positively selected. The receptor source for this set is a man aged 25 to 40 in good health.

The chain combines TRBV25-1 with TRBJ2-2; tentatively, D is TRBD1 or TRBD2 (5 bases each). This CDR3 has 13 residues. Trimming removed 1 base at V and 5 bases at J, with 5 bases between. Germline assignment: CDR1 MGHDK and CDR2 SYGVNS. CDR3 loop: CASSEWGTGELFF. CDR3 sequence (DNA): TGTGCCAGCAGTGAATGGGGGACCGGGGAGCTGTTTTTT.

The chain joins TRBV7-8 to TRBJ2-5; D may be TRBD1 (6 bases). Germline loops: CDR1 SGHVS, CDR2 FQNEAQ. The CDR3 contains 16 residues. Trimming removed 2 bases at V and 2 bases at J, with 15 bases between. As DNA, the CDR3 is TGTGCCAGCAGCTTACCGATCCGGACAGATCAAGAGACCCAGTACTTC. This sequence encodes CASSLPIRTDQETQYF.

This sequence joins TRBV2 and TRBJ2-3, with D possibly being TRBD2 (6 bases). V lost 11 bases to trimming and J lost 3 bases, with 21 bases between them. This CDR3 is 15 amino acids long. CDR1 is SNHLY and CDR2 is FYNNEI in the germline V gene. This CDR3 reads CASQVGGVGTDTQYF. In DNA, the CDR3 is TGTGCCTCTCAAGTGGGGGGAGTCGGGACAGATACGCAGTATTTT. The whole variable domain, filled in from reference TRBV2 and TRBJ2-3, reads EPEVTQTPSHQVTQMGQEVILRCVPISNHLYFYWYRQILGQKVEFLVSFYNNEISEKSEIFDDQFSVERPDGSNFTLKIRSTKLEDSAMYFCASQVGGVGTDTQYFGPGTRLTVL.

J is TRBJ2-3 and V is TRBV7-9, with D possibly matching TRBD2 (6 bases). The CDR3 covers 16 residues. The V end lost 2 bases, the J end lost 1 base, and 13 bases lay between the germline ends. CDR1 and CDR2 from the germline V gene are SEHNR and FQNEAQ (reference sequence). CDR3 sequence: CASSLRLALGTDTQYF. The CDR3 region has the DNA TGTGCCAGCAGCTTAAGGCTAGCGCTAGGCACAGATACGCAGTATTTT.

The chain carries TRBV25-1 and TRBJ2-5; 9 bases fit TRBD2. This CDR3 comprises 15 residues. CDR1 MGHDK and CDR2 SYGVNS come from the germline V gene. Losses at the gene ends were 1 base for V and 4 bases for J; bases not matched to a gene: 4. The CDR3 sequence: CASSESAGGTETQYF. CDR3 nucleotides: TGTGCCAGCAGTGAATCCGCGGGGGGGACAGAGACCCAGTACTTC.

This clone has only one observation. J is TRBJ2-7 and V is TRBV29-1, with TRBD1 as a possible D gene (5 bases). The CDR3 spans 13 residues. Germline CDR1 reads SQVTM; CDR2 reads ANQGSEA. With 3 bases removed from V and 2 bases from J, the gap between germline ends came to 11 bases. The CDR3 spells CSVDSGKPYEQYF. Here the CDR3 DNA reads TGCAGCGTTGACTCAGGGAAGCCCTACGAGCAGTACTTC.

The chain is built from TRBV7-9 and TRBJ2-7, with D hard to call. Germline V gives CDR1 SEHNR, CDR2 FQNEAQ (reference sequence). Trimming pared 5 bases from V and 5 bases from J, leaving 19 bases between. CDR3 size: 15 residues. The CDR3 DNA is TGTGCCAGCAGCCCACCACTGTTTTGGATGAACGAGCAGTACTTC. Its protein product is CASSPPLFWMNEQYF.

This chain connects TRBV28 to TRBJ2-7, with 12 bases matching TRBD2. The CDR3 is made up of 15 amino acids. The germline V gene encodes CDR1 MDHEN and CDR2 SYDVKM. With 2 bases clipped from V and 2 bases from J, the junction kept 1 base outside the gene matches. CDR3 bases: TGTGCCAGCAGTTTAAGGACTAGCGGGACCTACGAGCAGTACTTC. It specifies CASSLRTSGTYEQYF.

This chain's CDR3 is CASSIGSGGRPQETQYF. In nucleotides, the CDR3 is TGTGCCAGTAGTATAGGGTCCGGCGGGAGGCCCCAAGAGACCCAGTACTTC. The genes are TRBV19 and TRBJ2-5; the match to TRBD2 covers 8 bases. With 1 base clipped from V and 1 base from J, the junction kept 8 bases outside the gene matches. The germline gives CDR1 LNHDA, CDR2 SQIVND (reference sequence). This CDR3 has 17 residues.

The gene calls are TRBV14 and TRBJ1-1; possible D gene TRBD1, 5 bases. The V end was cut by 5 bases, the J end by 4 bases, with 11 bases between. This CDR3 has 13 residues. Germline values: CDR1 SGHDN, CDR2 FVKESK. CDR3 residues: CASSARGLTEAFF. CDR3 bases: TGTGCCAGCAGCGCGAGGGGCCTCACTGAAGCTTTCTTT.

Remarks on this clone: This specimen includes other DNA sequences encoding the same CDR3. The rearrangement uses TRBV7-6 and TRBJ2-7; perhaps TRBD2 as D (5 bases). Germline loops: CDR1 SGHVS, CDR2 FNYEAQ. The CDR3 has 18 residues. The V end lost 2 bases, the J end lost 4 bases, and 24 bases lay between the germline ends. The CDR3 sequence: CASSLPAGTPQGGYEQYF. The CDR3 DNA is TGTGCCAGCAGCTTACCGGCGGGTACACCACAAGGAGGATACGAGCAGTACTTC.

A single count supports this clone. The chain combines TRBV11-1 with TRBJ2-5; 8 bases align to TRBD2. This CDR3 region has 17 residues. V lost 5 bases, J lost 2 bases, and 13 bases stayed unmatched. Germline loops: CDR1 SGHAT, CDR2 FQDESV (reference sequence). The CDR3: CASSERSGSPLQETQYF. CDR3 nucleotide sequence: TGTGCCAGCAGCGAGAGAAGCGGGAGTCCCCTTCAAGAGACCCAGTACTTC.

The chain combines TRBV9 with TRBJ2-3; the D call may be TRBD1 or TRBD2 (5 bases each). The length of the CDR3 is 15 residues. Germline CDR1 is SGDLS and CDR2 is YYNGEE. V shed 3 bases and J shed 3 bases, with 14 bases lying between them. CDR3 bases: TGTGCCAGCAGCGCCGAGACCAGGGAGACAGATACGCAGTATTTT. Translated: CASSAETRETDTQYF.

The chain has TRBV27 and TRBJ2-3; TRBD1 is a possible D gene (5 bases). This CDR3 has 17 residues. The germline CDR1 and CDR2 sequences are MNHEY and SMNVEV (reference sequence). The V gene lost 7 bases and the J gene lost 5 bases, with 25 bases spanning the gap. For the CDR3, the DNA is TGTGCCAGCACCCCCCATGGATGGCGGAAGGGGTTAGATACGCAGTATTTT. Its translation: CASTPHGWRKGLDTQYF.

The rearrangement links TRBV11-2 to TRBJ2-2, with 8 bases matching TRBD2. CDR1 and CDR2 from the germline V gene are SGHAT and FQNNGV. The junction had 3 bases not matched to a gene; V was cut back by 3 bases and J by 3 bases. The CDR3 extends over 15 amino acids. The CDR3 here is CASSLGTRDTGELFF. For the CDR3, the DNA is TGTGCCAGCAGCTTGGGGACTAGGGACACCGGGGAGCTGTTTTTT.

This sequence joins TRBV30 and TRBJ2-7, with 13 positions matching TRBD2. The CDR3 loop spans 13 amino acids. V dropped 0 bases and J dropped 7; count of bases not matched to a gene: 0. CDR1 GTSNPN and CDR2 SVGIG come from the germline V gene (reference sequence). CDR3 coding DNA: TGTGCCTGGAGTGTACTAGCGGGAGGGGAGCAGTACTTC. It yields the protein CAWSVLAGGEQYF.

The rearrangement uses TRBV5-6 and TRBJ1-1; 8 positions agree with TRBD1. The germline V gene encodes CDR1 SGHDT and CDR2 YYEEEE. V trimming: 9 bases; J trimming: 4 bases; junction bases outside the gene matches: 8. This CDR3 is 13 amino acids long. CDR3 residues: CATKDRAGTEAFF. In DNA, the CDR3 is TGTGCCACCAAGGACAGGGCGGGCACTGAAGCTTTCTTT.

The chain uses TRBV4-1 and TRBJ1-4, with D possibly being TRBD1 (6 bases). The V end lost 1 base, the J end lost 0 bases, and 9 bases lay between the germline ends. Germline CDR1 and CDR2: MGHRA and YSYEKL. This CDR3 contains 16 residues. The DNA for the CDR3 is TGCGCCAGCAGCCAAGGGACAGCTGCAACTAATGAAAAACTGTTTTTT. Translated: CASSQGTAATNEKLFF.

The chain uses TRBV15 and TRBJ1-4; 7 nucleotides line up with TRBD1. The J segment lost 7 bases and the V segment lost 1 base, leaving 6 bases of the junction unmatched. CDR1 and CDR2 from the germline V gene are LNHNV and YYDKDF (reference sequence). CDR3 size: 15 residues. The CDR3 nucleotides are TGTGCCACCAGCAGAGGTTCAGGGGGGTTTGAAAAACTGTTTTTT. Its protein product is CATSRGSGGFEKLFF.

J is TRBJ2-2 and V is TRBV9, with 8 nucleotides matching TRBD1. The CDR3 runs 17 residues. The V gene's germline CDR1 is SGDLS and CDR2 YYNGEE. The ends lost 0 bases at V and 7 bases at J; junction bases unmatched: 11. CDR3 coding DNA: TGTGCCAGCAGCGTAGGTCACCGGACAGGGAATGGCGGGGAGCTGTTTTTT. Translation: CASSVGHRTGNGGELFF.

The V gene is TRBV28, the J gene TRBJ1-2; a possible D gene is TRBD1 (6 bases). Trimming stripped 5 bases from V and 6 bases from J, with 13 bases between. The CDR3 totals 13 residues. Germline V gene data show CDR1 as MDHEN and CDR2 as SYDVKM. The CDR3 region is CASSQGGLNGYTF. The CDR3, as DNA: TGTGCCAGCAGTCAAGGGGGGCTAAATGGCTACACCTTC.

V and J are TRBV6-6 and TRBJ2-7; 8 nucleotides match TRBD2. Trimming removed 0 bases from V and 5 bases from J; junction bases left unmatched: 9. This CDR3 is built from 16 residues. Germline assignment: CDR1 MNHNY and CDR2 SVGAGI (reference sequence). CDR3 in amino acids: CASSYSLTGGSHEQYF. The CDR3 DNA reads as TGTGCCAGCAGTTACTCCCTCACGGGAGGGTCCCACGAGCAGTACTTC.

The chain couples TRBV19 to TRBJ1-1, with TRBD1 identical over 8 bases. CDR1 is LNHDA, CDR2 SQIVND, per germline (reference sequence). The CDR3 sequence is 14 residues long. Unmatched junction bases numbered 8, after V lost 5 bases and J lost 6 bases. The CDR3 here is CASSQDRAVPEAFF. In nucleotides, the CDR3 is TGTGCCAGTAGTCAGGACAGGGCAGTACCTGAAGCTTTCTTT.

The chain has TRBV14 and TRBJ2-7, with 8 bases fitting TRBD1. Germline V gene lookup returns CDR1 SGHDN and CDR2 FVKESK. This CDR3 has 14 residues. Trimming at V came to 1 base and at J to 4 bases, leaving 3 bases not matched to a gene. DNA of the CDR3: TGTGCCAGCAGCCAAGGCAGGGGGCGGTACGAGCAGTACTTC. This translates into CASSQGRGRYEQYF.